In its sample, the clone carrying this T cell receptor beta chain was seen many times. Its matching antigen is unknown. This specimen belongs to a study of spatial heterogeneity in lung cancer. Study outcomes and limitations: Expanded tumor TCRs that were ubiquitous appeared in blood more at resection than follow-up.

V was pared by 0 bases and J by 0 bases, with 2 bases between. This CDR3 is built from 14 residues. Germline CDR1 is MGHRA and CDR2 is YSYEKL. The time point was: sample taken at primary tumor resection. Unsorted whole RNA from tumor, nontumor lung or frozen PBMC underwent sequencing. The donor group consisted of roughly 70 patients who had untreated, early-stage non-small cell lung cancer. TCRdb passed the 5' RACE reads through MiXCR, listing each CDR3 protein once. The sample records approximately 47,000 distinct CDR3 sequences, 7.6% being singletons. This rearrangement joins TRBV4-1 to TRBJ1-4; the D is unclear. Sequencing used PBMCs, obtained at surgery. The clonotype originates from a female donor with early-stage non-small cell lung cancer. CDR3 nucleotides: TGCGCCAGCAGCCAAGAACCAACTAATGAAAAACTGTTTTTT. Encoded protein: CASSQEPTNEKLFF.